This TCR beta chain was identified during a study of T cells after yellow fever vaccination (dated by TCRdb to between 2017 and 2020). Looking at the study overall: Libraries from fractions with low cell numbers were prepared with the SMART-Seq v4 Ultra Low Input RNA kit. Blood samples were taken at several timepoints before and after primary and secondary immunization, and bulk PBMC replicates and cell subsets were isolated. To follow T-cell clones before and after both primary and booster YFV17D yellow fever vaccination, bulk TCR alpha and beta repertoires underwent longitudinal sequencing. The cohort comprised two healthy male donors, one aged 18 to 30 and one aged 30 to 40 years.

Overall study outcomes, separate from this receptor: The study included only two donors, which limits how far the findings can be generalized. Compared with the primary T-cell response, the secondary T-cell response was faster but weaker, reaching its peak on day 5 rather than on day 15. Computational filtering was required because FACS-sorted repertoires could contain abundant contaminating clonotypes from the bulk population. Most clones expanded after primary vaccination were re-detected after the booster (almost 97% of CD4 and about nine tenths of CD8), suggesting broad memory maintenance. A small share of clonotypes was detected in both CD4 and CD8 compartments, with the overlap likely arising from convergent recombination.

Sample treatment or condition, as interpreted from the label and publication: live attenuated yellow fever vaccine strain. At each blood-draw timepoint, two biological replicates of bulk PBMCs were obtained. A standard Ficoll-Paque protocol was used to isolate PBMCs from peripheral blood. TriZol was used to extract RNA from bulk PBMCs, CD4 and CD8 fractions, and dextramer-positive and dextramer-negative fractions. TCR cDNA was synthesized by 5'RACE template switching, which introduced a universal primer site and unique molecular identifiers. cDNA synthesis was primed from both the TCR alpha and TCR beta constant segments. Library amplification used two PCR steps, and the second PCR step added sample barcodes and sequencing adapters. Libraries were sequenced on Illumina HiSeq 2500 (2x100 bp) or NovaSeq (2x150 bp). Per the original workflow: Reads were demultiplexed and collapsed into UMI consensus sequences with MIGEC, and V(D)J alignment was performed with MiXCR. Clonotypes responding to the vaccine were identified with edgeR on replicate PBMC samples, with the criteria of FDR below 0.01 and a log2 fold change above 5 up to day 15. Bulk clonotypes were assigned CD4 or CD8 identity according to which sequenced CD4 or CD8 repertoire held them at higher abundance. The public reads were run again by TCRdb, first through fastp at Q25 and then through MiXCR, and only productive beta chains were kept. Entries that share a CDR3 protein sequence are merged under the most common genes and DNA. Here the V and J calls rest on TCRdb's processing, not on the authors' analysis. The sample profile shows around 590,000 distinct CDR3 sequences; 10% to 15% of them were found once. Under 15% of the sample comes from the top ten.

This clonotype turned up a few times. Its antigen has not been determined. Base qualities are not recorded, but no much larger clone differs from it by a single base. The source of this sequence is a man between 25 and 39 years old who received the YFV17D yellow fever vaccine. The material sequenced was PBMCs, taken on the day of the yellow fever booster vaccination.

CDR3 loop: CASSEQGSGYTF. The sequenced DNA: TGTGCCAGCAGCGAACAGGGGTCTGGCTACACCTTC. Here the chain combines TRBV6-2 or TRBV6-3 and TRBJ1-2, and 7 bases in between align with TRBD1. The germline V gene supplies CDR1 MNHEY and CDR2 SVGEGT. Spanning cysteine to phenylalanine, the CDR3 consists of 12 amino acids. The CDR3 DNA has 36 bases and is translated from base 1. Trimming leaves V shorter by 6 bases and J shorter by 7 bases, with the junction holding 5 bases beyond the gene matches.